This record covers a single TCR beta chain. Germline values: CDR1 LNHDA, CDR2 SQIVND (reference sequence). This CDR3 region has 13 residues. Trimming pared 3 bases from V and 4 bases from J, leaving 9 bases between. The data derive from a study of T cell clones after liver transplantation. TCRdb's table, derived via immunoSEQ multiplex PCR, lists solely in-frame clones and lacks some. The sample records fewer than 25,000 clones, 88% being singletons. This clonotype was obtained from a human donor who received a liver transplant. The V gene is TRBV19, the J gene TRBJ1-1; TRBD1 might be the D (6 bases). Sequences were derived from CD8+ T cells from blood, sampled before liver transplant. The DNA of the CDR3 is TGTGCCAGTAGTATCTTAGGGGGCACTGAAGCTTTCTTT. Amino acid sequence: CASSILGGTEAFF.